This T cell receptor beta chain was profiled in a study of cytomegalovirus exposure and HLA in healthy donors. Across the whole study: According to later analysis, the same platform produced the roughly 120 validation and several hundred first-cohort repertoires.

Germline CDR1 reads SGHRS; CDR2 reads YFSETQ. V gave up 0 bases and J gave up 7 bases, with 10 bases separating them. This CDR3 region has 13 residues. General study points: It was approximately 150 TCR beta chains that were listed as cytomegalovirus-associated. Confirmation in vitro established that three CMV-associated chains were specific for CMV antigens.

The method was immunoSEQ multiplex PCR; TCRdb's version includes in-frame clones alone and lacks a portion of them. This sample has about 360,000 clones, with 86% found just once. As regards this clone: No antigen is known for it.

These donors were members of the roughly 120-subject validation cohort, a group separate from the approximately 700-subject first cohort. The clonotype originates from a woman younger than 30 in good health and CMV-seronegative. Sequencing was done on a sample of PBMCs. This chain connects TRBV5-1 to TRBJ2-5; perhaps TRBD1 as D (5 bases). In DNA, the CDR3 is TGCGCCAGCAGCTTGGTAGGGGCCGGGACCCAGTACTTC. It encodes CASSLVGAGTQYF.